This T cell receptor beta chain was sequenced during a study of graft-versus-host responses after intestinal transplantation. Libraries were prepared by immunoSEQ multiplex PCR; TCRdb keeps only in-frame clonotypes and omits some of them. The data show tens of thousands of clones, approximately 96% seen once. The CDR3 loop spans 18 amino acids. The germline V and J ends were trimmed by 3 bases and 3 bases, with 23 bases remaining between them. From germline, CDR1 is SGHVS and CDR2 FQNEAQ. The sample in question was PBMCs, obtained 16 days after intestinal transplant. This receptor was taken from a human patient who received an intestinal transplant, so some T cells may come from the graft donor. J is TRBJ2-5 and V is TRBV7-8, with D unclear. The CDR3 here is CASSFVGLLFGAEETQYF. CDR3 nucleotide sequence: TGTGCCAGCAGCTTCGTTGGGTTATTGTTTGGTGCCGAAGAGACCCAGTACTTC.